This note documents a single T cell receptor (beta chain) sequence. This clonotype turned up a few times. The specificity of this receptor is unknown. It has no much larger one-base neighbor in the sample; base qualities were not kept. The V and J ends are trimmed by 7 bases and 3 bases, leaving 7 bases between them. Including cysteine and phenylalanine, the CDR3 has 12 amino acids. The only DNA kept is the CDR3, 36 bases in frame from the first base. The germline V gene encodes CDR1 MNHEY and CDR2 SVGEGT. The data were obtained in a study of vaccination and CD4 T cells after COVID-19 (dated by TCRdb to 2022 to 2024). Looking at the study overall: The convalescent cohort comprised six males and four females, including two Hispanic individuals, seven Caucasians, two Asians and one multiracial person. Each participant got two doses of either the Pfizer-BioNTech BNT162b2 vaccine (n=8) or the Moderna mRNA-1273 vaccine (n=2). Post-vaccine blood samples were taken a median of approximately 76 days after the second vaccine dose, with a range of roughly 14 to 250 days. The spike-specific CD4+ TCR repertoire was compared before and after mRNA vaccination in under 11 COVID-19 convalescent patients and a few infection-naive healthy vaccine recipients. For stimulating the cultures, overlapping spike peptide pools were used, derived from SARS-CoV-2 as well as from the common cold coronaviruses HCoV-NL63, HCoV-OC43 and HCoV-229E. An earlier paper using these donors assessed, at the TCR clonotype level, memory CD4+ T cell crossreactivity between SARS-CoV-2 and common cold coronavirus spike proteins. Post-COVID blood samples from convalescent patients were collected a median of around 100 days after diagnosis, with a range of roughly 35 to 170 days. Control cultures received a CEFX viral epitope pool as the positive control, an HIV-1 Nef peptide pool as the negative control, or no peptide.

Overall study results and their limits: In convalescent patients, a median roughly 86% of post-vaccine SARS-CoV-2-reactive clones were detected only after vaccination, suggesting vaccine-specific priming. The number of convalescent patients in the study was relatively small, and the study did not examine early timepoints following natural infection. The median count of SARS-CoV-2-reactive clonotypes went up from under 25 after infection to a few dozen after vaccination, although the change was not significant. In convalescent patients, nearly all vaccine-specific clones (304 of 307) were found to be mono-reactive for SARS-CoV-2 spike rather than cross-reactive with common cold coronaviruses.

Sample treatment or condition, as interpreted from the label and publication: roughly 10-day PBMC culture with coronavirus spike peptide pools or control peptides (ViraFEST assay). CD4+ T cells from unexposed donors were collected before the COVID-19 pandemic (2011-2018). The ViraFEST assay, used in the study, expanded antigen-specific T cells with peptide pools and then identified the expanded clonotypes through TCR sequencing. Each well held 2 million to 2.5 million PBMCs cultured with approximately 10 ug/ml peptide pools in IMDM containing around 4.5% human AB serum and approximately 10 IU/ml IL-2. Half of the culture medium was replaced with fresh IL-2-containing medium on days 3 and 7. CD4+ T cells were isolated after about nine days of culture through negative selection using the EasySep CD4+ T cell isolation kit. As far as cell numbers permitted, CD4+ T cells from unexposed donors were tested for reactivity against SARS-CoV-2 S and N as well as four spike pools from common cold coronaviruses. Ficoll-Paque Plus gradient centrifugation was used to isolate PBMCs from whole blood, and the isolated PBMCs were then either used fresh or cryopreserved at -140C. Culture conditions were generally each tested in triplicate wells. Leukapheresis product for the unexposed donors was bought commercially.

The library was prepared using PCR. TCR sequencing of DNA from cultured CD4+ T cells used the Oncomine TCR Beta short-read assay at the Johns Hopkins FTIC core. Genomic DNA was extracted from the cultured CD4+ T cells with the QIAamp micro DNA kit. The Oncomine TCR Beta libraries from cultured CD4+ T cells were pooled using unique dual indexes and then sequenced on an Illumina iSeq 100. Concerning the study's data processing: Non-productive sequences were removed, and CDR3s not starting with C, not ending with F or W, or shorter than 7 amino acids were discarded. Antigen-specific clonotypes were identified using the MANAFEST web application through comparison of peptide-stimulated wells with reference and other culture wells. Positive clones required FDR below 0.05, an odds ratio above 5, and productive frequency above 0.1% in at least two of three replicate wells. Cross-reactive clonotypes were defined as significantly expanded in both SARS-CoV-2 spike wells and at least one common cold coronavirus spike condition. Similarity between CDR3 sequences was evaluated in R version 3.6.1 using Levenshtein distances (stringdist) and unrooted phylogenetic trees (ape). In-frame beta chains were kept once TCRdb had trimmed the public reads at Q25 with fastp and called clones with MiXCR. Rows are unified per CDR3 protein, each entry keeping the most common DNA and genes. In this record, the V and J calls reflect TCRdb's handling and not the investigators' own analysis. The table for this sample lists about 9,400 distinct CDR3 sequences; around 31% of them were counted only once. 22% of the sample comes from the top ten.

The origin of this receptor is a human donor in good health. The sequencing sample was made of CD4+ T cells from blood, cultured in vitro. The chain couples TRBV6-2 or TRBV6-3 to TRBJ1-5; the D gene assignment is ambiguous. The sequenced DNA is TGTGCCAGCACGGAAGTCAATCAGCCCCAGCATTTT. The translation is CASTEVNQPQHF.